The rows below give T cell receptor beta chains drawn from one sample of a study of early T cells in non-severe SARS-CoV-2 infection. TCRdb fed the 5' RACE reads into MiXCR, producing one record per CDR3 protein. The table has 50,000 to 60,000 distinct CDR3 sequences, about 7.1% seen once. Sequenced here: whole blood, sampled at baseline. These receptor sequences come from an adult who was a healthcare worker with PCR-confirmed SARS-CoV-2 infection or an uninfected control (not recorded which). CDR3s include the opening cysteine and the closing phenylalanine or tryptophan. A D gene is named only where the DNA matches it firmly. Clone size is shown for a subset of rows, as once, few, many or a class of expanded clone.

CDR3 protein	CDR3 DNA	J gene	clone size	V gene	D gene
CAWRQGPGGNTIYF	TGTGCCTGGAGGCAGGGGCCGGGAGGAAACACCATATATTTT	TRBJ1-3	many	TRBV30	NA
CASSGQVNTEAFF	TGTGCCAGCAGTGGACAGGTGAACACTGAAGCTTTCTTT	TRBJ1-1	many	TRBV25-1	NA
CSARASFSDTQYF	TGCAGTGCTAGGGCTAGCTTCTCAGATACGCAGTATTTT	TRBJ2-3	few	TRBV20-1	NA
CASSLGQNSETQYF	TGTGCCAGCAGTCTGGGACAGAACTCAGAGACCCAGTACTTC	TRBJ2-5	NA	TRBV2	TRBD1
CASSLGRTSGVITDTQYF	TGTGCCAGCAGCTTGGGTAGGACTAGCGGGGTGATCACAGATACGCAGTATTTT	TRBJ2-3	few	TRBV5-4	TRBD2
CASSLISGGADTQYF	TGTGCCAGCAGCCTTATCAGCGGGGGGGCGGATACGCAGTATTTT	TRBJ2-3	many	TRBV7-2	TRBD2
CSAMTGTRGREQYF	TGCAGTGCCATGACCGGGACTAGGGGCCGCGAGCAGTACTTC	TRBJ2-7	NA	TRBV20-1	TRBD2
CASRQKTGVTGNTIYF	TGTGCCAGCAGACAAAAGACAGGGGTCACTGGAAACACCATATATTTT	TRBJ1-3	NA	TRBV11-2	TRBD1
CASSQAGGGVRTDTQYF	TGTGCCAGCAGCCAAGCGGGCGGCGGGGTACGGACAGATACGCAGTATTTT	TRBJ2-3	NA	TRBV4-2	NA
CASSPSRFEKYF	TGTGCCAGCAGTCCAAGCAGGTTTGAGAAGTACTTC	TRBJ2-7	many	TRBV12-3/TRBV12-4	NA
CASSLVGENYNEQFF	TGCGCCAGCAGCTTGGTCGGAGAGAACTACAATGAGCAGTTCTTC	TRBJ2-1	many	TRBV5-1	NA
CASSLDRHWEAFF	TGTGCCAGCAGCTTAGATCGACATTGGGAAGCTTTCTTT	TRBJ1-1	few	TRBV11-2	NA
CASSVGERDIQYF	TGTGCCAGCAGCGTAGGAGAGAGGGACATTCAGTACTTC	TRBJ2-4	few	TRBV9	NA
CASSHQPLAGLYEQYF	TGCGCCAGCAGCCACCAACCCCTAGCAGGGCTCTACGAGCAGTACTTC	TRBJ2-7	NA	TRBV4-3	NA
CASSQNLGDTQYF	TGTGCCAGCAGCCAAAACCTCGGTGATACGCAGTATTTT	TRBJ2-3	many	TRBV3-1	NA
CASSQESQALNTEAFF	TGTGCCAGCAGCCAAGAATCCCAGGCTCTGAACACTGAAGCTTTCTTT	TRBJ1-1	many	TRBV4-2	NA
CSVWQWDRECNEQFF	TGCAGCGTATGGCAGTGGGACAGGGAATGCAATGAGCAGTTCTTC	TRBJ2-1	many	TRBV29-1	TRBD1
CASRWTGKGEAFF	TGTGCCAGCAGATGGACAGGCAAGGGTGAAGCTTTCTTT	TRBJ1-1	many	TRBV11-2	TRBD1
CASSQAAGRDTQYF	TGCGCCAGCAGCCAAGCGGCAGGGCGGGATACGCAGTATTTT	TRBJ2-3	many	TRBV4-3	NA
CASMGRDLLPQFF	TGTGCCAGCATGGGCAGGGACCTCCTCCCTCAGTTCTTC	TRBJ2-1	many	TRBV6-6	NA
CASSALREGVSGSTDTQYF	TGTGCCAGCAGCGCTCTCCGTGAAGGGGTTAGTGGGAGCACAGATACGCAGTATTTT	TRBJ2-3	NA	TRBV28	NA
CASGTSGEPYNEQFF	TGTGCCAGCGGGACTAGCGGGGAACCCTACAATGAGCAGTTCTTC	TRBJ2-1	NA	TRBV7-2	TRBD2
CATAWGQLSNQPQHF	TGTGCCACGGCGTGGGGACAGTTAAGCAATCAGCCCCAGCATTTT	TRBJ1-5	many	TRBV6-1	TRBD1
CASSLVNPVADTQYF	TGCGCCAGCAGCTTGGTGAATCCCGTCGCAGATACGCAGTATTTT	TRBJ2-3	NA	TRBV5-1	NA
CASSRVGGQETQYF	TGTGCCAGCAGTCGAGTGGGGGGGCAAGAGACCCAGTACTTC	TRBJ2-5	many	TRBV28	TRBD2
CASSQQIPHGRYNEQFF	TGCGCCAGCAGCCAGCAGATACCACATGGACGCTACAATGAGCAGTTCTTC	TRBJ2-1	many	TRBV4-3	NA
CASSLMGSSYYNEQFF	TGTGCCAGCAGCTTAATGGGCAGCTCCTACTACAATGAGCAGTTCTTC	TRBJ2-1	few	TRBV7-9	NA
CASSLPIPLGETQYF	TGTGCCAGCAGCCTCCCAATTCCCCTTGGCGAGACCCAGTACTTC	TRBJ2-5	medium-sized	TRBV3-1	NA
CASSLVAFF	TGTGCCAGCAGTTTAGTGGCTTTCTTT	TRBJ1-1	many	TRBV27	NA
CASSLRLDNEQFF	TGTGCCAGCAGCCTAAGACTCGACAATGAGCAGTTCTTC	TRBJ2-1	few	TRBV3-1	NA
CSSRLRVTGELFF	TGCAGCTCCCGCTTGAGGGTTACCGGGGAGCTGTTTTTT	TRBJ2-2	NA	TRBV29-1	NA
CASRRLGTKNGYTF	TGTGCCAGCAGGCGGCTCGGGACGAAAAATGGCTACACCTTC	TRBJ1-2	many	TRBV6-6	NA
CASSLPYGGDEQFF	TGTGCCAGCAGCCTACCTTACGGCGGTGATGAGCAGTTCTTC	TRBJ2-1	many	TRBV7-9	NA
CASSHRRSLGYTF	TGTGCCAGCAGCCACAGGCGATCCCTAGGCTACACCTTC	TRBJ1-2	few	TRBV4-2	NA
CSATGGGEQFF	TGCAGTGCTACCGGAGGGGGGGAGCAGTTCTTC	TRBJ2-1	many	TRBV20-1	NA
CASSLGPPAGLNTEAFF	TGTGCCAGCAGCTTAGGGCCGCCGGCGGGCCTGAACACTGAAGCTTTCTTT	TRBJ1-1	many	TRBV7-6	NA
CSARDPGGSGYEQYF	TGCAGTGCTAGAGATCCGGGAGGGTCCGGGTACGAGCAGTACTTC	TRBJ2-7	few	TRBV20-1	TRBD2
CASSMQAAGGEQFF	TGTGCCAGTAGTATGCAGGCGGCGGGCGGTGAGCAGTTCTTC	TRBJ2-1	NA	TRBV19	NA
CAWSPGSYEQFF	TGTGCCTGGAGCCCTGGGAGTTATGAGCAGTTCTTC	TRBJ2-1	NA	TRBV30	NA
CASHPGFSTYEQYF	TGCGCCAGCCATCCAGGCTTTTCTACCTACGAGCAGTACTTC	TRBJ2-7	NA	TRBV5-1	NA
CSVLPHGRGRTEAFF	TGCAGCGTCTTACCCCACGGGAGAGGGCGGACTGAAGCTTTCTTT	TRBJ1-1	NA	TRBV29-1	NA
CASSLPGQNTEAFF	TGTGCCAGCAGCCTACCAGGGCAGAACACTGAAGCTTTCTTT	TRBJ1-1	few	TRBV7-6	NA
CASSLGQVYGYTF	TGTGCCAGCAGCTTAGGGCAGGTTTATGGCTACACCTTC	TRBJ1-2	many	TRBV7-2	NA
CASSLGRGGFNTQYF	TGTGCCAGCAGTTTGGGGAGGGGGGGTTTTAATACGCAGTATTTT	TRBJ2-3	many	TRBV27	NA
CSARGGAVYGYTF	TGCAGTGCTAGAGGCGGGGCGGTCTATGGCTACACCTTC	TRBJ1-2	many	TRBV20-1	NA
CASGPSGQLSNEQYF	TGTGCCAGCGGGCCCTCGGGACAACTAAGCAACGAGCAGTACTTC	TRBJ2-7	NA	TRBV7-9	NA
CSARALRGEQYF	TGCAGTGCTAGAGCCCTGAGGGGCGAGCAGTACTTC	TRBJ2-7	NA	TRBV20-1	NA
CSAPLLGLLNSPLHF	TGCAGTGCCCCCCTGCTAGGACTCCTTAATTCACCCCTCCACTTT	TRBJ1-6	many	TRBV20-1	NA
CAISDTTTGGDPEAFF	TGTGCCATCAGTGACACTACCACAGGGGGCGACCCTGAAGCTTTCTTT	TRBJ1-1	NA	TRBV10-3	TRBD1
CASTHYNRGHYEQYF	TGTGCCAGCACTCACTATAACAGGGGCCACTACGAGCAGTACTTC	TRBJ2-7	few	TRBV6-5	TRBD1